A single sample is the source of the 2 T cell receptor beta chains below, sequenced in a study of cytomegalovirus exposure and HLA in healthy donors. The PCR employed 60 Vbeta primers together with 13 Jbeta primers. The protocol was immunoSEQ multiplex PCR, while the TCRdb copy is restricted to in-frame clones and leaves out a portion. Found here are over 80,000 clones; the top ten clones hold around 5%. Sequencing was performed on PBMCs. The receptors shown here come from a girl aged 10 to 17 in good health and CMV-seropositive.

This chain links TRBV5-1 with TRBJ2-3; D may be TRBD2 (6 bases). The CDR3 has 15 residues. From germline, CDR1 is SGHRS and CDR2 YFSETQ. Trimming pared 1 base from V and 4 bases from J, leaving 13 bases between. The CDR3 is CASSLSGLGPDTQYF. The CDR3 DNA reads TGCGCCAGCAGCTTGTCGGGACTCGGCCCAGATACGCAGTATTTT.

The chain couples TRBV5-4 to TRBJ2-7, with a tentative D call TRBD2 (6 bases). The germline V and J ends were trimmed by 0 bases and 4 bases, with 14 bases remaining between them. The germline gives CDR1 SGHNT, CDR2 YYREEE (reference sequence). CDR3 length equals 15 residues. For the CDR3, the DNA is TGTGCCAGCAGCTTGGGCTCGGGACTCAATTACGAGCAGTACGTC. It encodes CASSLGSGLNYEQYV.